These T cell receptor beta chains were read from a single sample in a study of shared clonotypes between healthy human individuals. Produced via immunoSEQ multiplex PCR; TCRdb's table is partial and in-frame only. This sample carries roughly 1.5 million clones, 95% to 99% of them seen once, and the ten largest clones take less than 0.55%. The sequenced sample was naive CD4+ T cells sorted from blood. The receptor source for this set is a man aged 30 to 39 in good health. CDR3s leave out the opening cysteine and the closing phenylalanine or tryptophan. The order of the fields is D gene, clone size, V gene, CDR3 protein. A D gene is named only where the DNA matches it firmly. Rows give clone size only sometimes, using once, few, many, or a class for an expanded clone.

. . TRBV18 ASSPSTLGDYGYT
. . TRBV7-2 ASSTRRRGTGEQY
. once TRBV15 ATSRDLGAYGPNEKLF
TRBD2 . TRBV7-2 ASSLFLAGGGFLNEQF
. . TRBV2 ASSIDSDTGELF
. . TRBV19 ASTVQGNYGYT
TRBD1 . TRBV7-9 ASSFDHDRATEAF
TRBD2 . TRBV9 ASSAVGVAGAKNIQY
. . TRBV11-2 ASSFGGWGTDTQY
. . TRBV5-6 ASSSSGLGYNEQF
TRBD2 . TRBV5-1 ASSSAGVSDTQY
. . TRBV4-3 ASSQALGPYNEQF
. . TRBV30 AWSESRFTEAF
TRBD1 . TRBV27 ASSLSIGDTGGARVRTYEQY
TRBD1 . TRBV6-5 ASSSTGNQPQH
TRBD2 . TRBV7-9 ASSLETSGRIQY
. . TRBV9 ASSVAPQNSETQY
TRBD1 . TRBV5-1 ASSVGTGVMNTEAF
. . TRBV5-6 ASSVFSQPQH
TRBD2 once TRBV6-5 ASSSFGTSGAEQY
. . TRBV7-8 ASRMGVYEQY
. . TRBV20-1 SVQTTDTQY
. . TRBV19 ASSSQGGSYEQY
. . TRBV7-9 ASSLGRAHYEKLF
. . TRBV29-1 SVDDWNLRPLNTEAF
. . TRBV19 ASSNQGSAEQY
TRBD2 . TRBV14 ASSQVLAGGPAYNEQF
. . TRBV2 ASSEVKRVNTEAF
. . TRBV11-2 ASSLDRGIGGSYEQY
. . TRBV19 ASSRGSSSNQPQH
. . TRBV11-3 ASSHVSGELF
. . TRBV5-4 ASSLGQASTDTQY